These T cell receptor beta chains were read from a single sample in a study of monozygotic twins with inflammatory bowel disease. Reprocessing the 5' RACE reads, TCRdb reports a single entry for every CDR3 protein and omits DNA. Here the sample table reports approximately 330,000 distinct CDR3 sequences. Sequenced: blood. The receptors shown here come from a human donor with ulcerative colitis or Crohn's disease, or a healthy co-twin of an affected twin (not recorded which). CDR3s include the opening cysteine and the closing phenylalanine or tryptophan.

v_call	j_call	cdr3_aa
TRBV4-1	TRBJ2-7	CASTPRQGAYEQYF
TRBV5-1	TRBJ2-4	CASSLDAGRLAKNIQYF
TRBV29-1	TRBJ1-1	CSSQGLNTEAFF
TRBV19	TRBJ2-2	CASNIRGGATGELFF
TRBV2	TRBJ2-7	CASSESSGYEQYF
TRBV7-6	TRBJ1-2	CASSQDGSISGGYTF
TRBV7-2	TRBJ2-7	CASSSGAGLAYEQYF
TRBV4-1	TRBJ2-1	CASSHLGRTSGSDEQFF
TRBV7-2	TRBJ2-1	CASSPTQAPRNNEQFF
TRBV10-3	TRBJ2-1	CATMTGTGDEQFF
TRBV7-6	TRBJ1-3	CASSPYGQGIGTGNTIYF
TRBV12-3/TRBV12-4	TRBJ1-2	CASRPRTGTVYGYTF
TRBV11-2	TRBJ2-2	CASRLFREPNTGELFF
TRBV5-1	TRBJ2-5	CASSLKRGQETQYF
TRBV6-6	TRBJ1-1	CASSYSRPDTEAFF
TRBV5-6	TRBJ1-1	CASSFGGLKGGAFF
TRBV2	TRBJ1-1	CASSARIATEAFF
TRBV27	TRBJ1-5	CASSLRFTGKGQPQHF
TRBV20-1	TRBJ2-3	CSSPLFPKQGALVDTQYF
TRBV4-1	TRBJ2-1	CASSQVSTSGAYNEQFF
TRBV2	TRBJ2-7	CASSERVGLSYEQYF
TRBV25-1	TRBJ1-5	CASSEQGRAFNQPQHF
TRBV5-1	TRBJ2-6	CASSSLDRAPSGANVLTF
TRBV5-1	TRBJ2-7	CASSLEGLGEQYF
TRBV20-1	TRBJ2-3	CSAREGAGDTQYF
TRBV9	TRBJ2-3	CASSAGGLGIDTQYF
TRBV4-1	TRBJ1-5	CASSQAGQRVNQPQHF
TRBV11-1	TRBJ1-1	CASSHGQGEAFF
TRBV4-3	TRBJ1-2	CASSQAIGLVTATKFYGYTF
TRBV12-3/TRBV12-4	TRBJ2-3	CASSSPGQGLGTDTQYF
TRBV5-6	TRBJ2-3	CASSSLQGGMPPDTQYF
TRBV5-1	TRBJ2-2	CASSPTISYTGELFF